Sequencing of this T cell receptor (beta chain) was carried out in a study of STAT3 mutations in large granular lymphocyte leukemia. Study context: Roughly half of the longitudinally sequenced T-LGLL patients carried detectable canonical activating STAT3 mutations.

Libraries were prepared by immunoSEQ multiplex PCR; TCRdb keeps only in-frame clonotypes and omits some of them. The data contain approximately 2,500 clones, roughly 49% of them singletons. Germline V gene lookup returns CDR1 SGHRS and CDR2 YFSETQ. The CDR3 consists of 14 residues. The V gene end was trimmed by 0 bases and the J gene end by 7 bases; junction bases not matched to a gene: 4. Study results and limitations: Every T-LGLL patient had at least one immunodominant TCRbeta clonotype. Some patients had persisting codominant clonotypes that could mask small clones.

On this clone: Its target is unknown.

The receptor was isolated from a man in his 60s with T-cell large granular lymphocyte leukemia. Some clones in this sample may be carry-over from other donors' samples. Material: peripheral blood mononuclear cells. The chain joins TRBV5-1 to TRBJ1-2; TRBD1 agrees at 9 bases. CDR3 nucleotide sequence: TGCGCCAGCAGCTTGGAGGGACAGGGACGTGGCTACACCTTC. The encoded protein is CASSLEGQGRGYTF.